The next 17 T cell receptor beta chains were all read from a single sample in a study of CD8 T cells in Susac syndrome. Reverse transcription of 0.5 to 1 ug RNA was performed with random hexamers. TCRdb re-derived calls from the immunoSEQ multiplex PCR reads in MiXCR, one entry per CDR3 protein. Among about 200,000 distinct CDR3 sequences, 85% to 95% were seen once, and the ten largest hold 0.095% to 0.12%. Sequenced material: CD4+ T cells from PBMCs. All receptors derive from a human donor in good health.

The genes are TRBV9 and TRBJ2-5; possibly TRBD2 for D (6 bases). Germline-derived CDR1 and CDR2 are SGDLS and YYNGEE. V lost 0 bases and J 7 bases, leaving 13 bases between the germline ends. This CDR3 region has 14 residues. The CDR3 spells CASSVATRGGTQYF. The CDR3 DNA reads as TGTGCCAGCAGCGTAGCTACGCGGGGAGGGACCCAGTACTTC.

The chain has TRBV20-1 and TRBJ2-1, with D possibly being TRBD1 (5 bases). This CDR3 comprises 12 residues. Germline V gene lookup returns CDR1 DFQATT and CDR2 SNEGSKA (reference sequence). V shed 6 bases and J shed 6 bases, with 12 bases lying between them. The CDR3 loop is CSAARQPNEQFF. For the CDR3, the DNA is TGCAGTGCAGCGAGACAGCCCAATGAGCAGTTCTTC.

V gene TRBV12-3 or TRBV12-4 combines with J gene TRBJ2-5; 12 bases match TRBD2. The CDR3 runs 17 residues. V lost 8 bases and J lost 2; bases outside the gene matches: 12. CDR3 sequence: CASARGAGTSGQETQYF. CDR3 in DNA: TGTGCCAGCGCCAGGGGGGCCGGGACTAGCGGGCAAGAGACCCAGTACTTC.

The chain combines TRBV9 with TRBJ2-3; D could derive from TRBD1 or TRBD2 (5 bases each). Germline V gene data show CDR1 as SGDLS and CDR2 as YYNGEE. CDR3 length: 16 residues. With 3 bases removed from V and 0 bases from J, the gap between germline ends came to 14 bases. The CDR3 spells CASSEPPGRSTDTQYF. CDR3 DNA sequence: TGTGCCAGCAGCGAGCCTCCGGGACGGAGCACAGATACGCAGTATTTT.

In its sample, this clonotype was seen once. The chain couples TRBV7-2 to TRBJ1-1; D is unclear. V lost 5 bases, J lost 0 bases, and 7 bases lay in between. CDR3 length: 13 amino acids. Germline CDR1 reads SGHTA; CDR2 reads FQGNSA. The CDR3 DNA is TGTGCCAGCAGCGGACGTATGAACACTGAAGCTTTCTTT. Its protein product is CASSGRMNTEAFF.

The V gene is TRBV27, the J gene TRBJ1-6, with D tentatively TRBD1 (5 bases). CDR1 and CDR2 (germline): MNHEY, SMNVEV (reference sequence). The V end lost 3 bases, the J end lost 6 bases, and 9 bases lay between the germline ends. The CDR3 contains 14 residues. DNA for the CDR3: TGTGCCAGCAGTTTTGGGACGGTTAATTCACCCCTCCACTTT. Its protein is CASSFGTVNSPLHF.

V gene TRBV19 combines with J gene TRBJ2-5; D might be TRBD2 (6 bases). Germline CDR1 and CDR2: LNHDA and SQIVND (reference sequence). The CDR3 has 13 residues. Trimming stripped 4 bases from V and 4 bases from J, with 10 bases between. The CDR3 DNA follows: TGTGCCAGTAGTACCGGGACTGCAGAGACCCAGTACTTC. It encodes CASSTGTAETQYF.

V gene TRBV9 combines with J gene TRBJ1-2; a possible D gene is TRBD1 (5 bases). This CDR3 region has 19 residues. Trimming pared 0 bases from V and 1 base from J, leaving 22 bases between. Germline CDR1 and CDR2: SGDLS and YYNGEE. The CDR3 sequence is CASSVAPWQGGNVNYGYTF. CDR3 DNA: TGTGCCAGCAGCGTAGCCCCATGGCAGGGAGGAAATGTTAACTATGGCTACACCTTC.

The chain recombines TRBV20-1 with TRBJ1-5, with D uncertain. The CDR3 has 13 amino acids. Germline values: CDR1 DFQATT, CDR2 SNEGSKA (reference sequence). V gave up 2 bases and J gave up 1 base, with 6 bases separating them. CDR3 sequence reads: CSARTQSNQPQHF. CDR3 nucleotide sequence: TGCAGTGCTAGAACCCAGAGCAATCAGCCCCAGCATTTT.

This chain joins TRBV15 and TRBJ2-5, with 7 nucleotides matching TRBD1. V lost 4 bases, J lost 5 bases, and 4 bases stayed unmatched. Germline CDR1 LNHNV, CDR2 YYDKDF (reference sequence). This CDR3 has 13 residues. CDR3 coding DNA: TGTGCCACCAGCAACAGGGGAACGGAGACCCAGTACTTC. Its protein is CATSNRGTETQYF.

This clonotype was recorded only once. This chain uses TRBV27 with TRBJ2-1; 7 bases are a match to TRBD1. Germline CDR1 and CDR2: MNHEY and SMNVEV (reference sequence). The CDR3 is 14 amino acids. J gave up 7 bases and V 3 bases, and 6 bases lay outside the gene matches. For the CDR3, the DNA is TGTGCCAGCAGTTTCACCGACAGGGAGAATGAGCAGTTCTTC. Translated: CASSFTDRENEQFF.

The rearrangement links TRBV25-1 to TRBJ1-2, with D tentatively TRBD1 (5 bases). The germline V gene encodes CDR1 MGHDK and CDR2 SYGVNS. CDR3 length equals 13 residues. V was cut by 0 bases and J by 5 bases, with 7 bases left in between. The CDR3 loop is CASSEYGTYGYTF. As DNA, the CDR3 is TGTGCCAGCAGTGAATATGGGACGTATGGCTACACCTTC.

The chain couples TRBV4-1 to TRBJ2-4; possibly TRBD2 for D (6 bases). Germline assignment: CDR1 MGHRA and CDR2 YSYEKL. There are 14 residues in the CDR3. The V and J ends lost 0 bases and 6 bases respectively, with 9 bases between them. This CDR3 is CASSQELALNIQYF. Written as DNA, the CDR3 is TGCGCCAGCAGCCAAGAACTAGCCCTAAACATTCAGTACTTC.

The J gene is TRBJ1-1, the V gene TRBV20-1; D not certain. This CDR3 has 13 residues. Trimming cost V 3 bases and J 6 bases, with 14 bases left between them. The germline CDR1 and CDR2 sequences are DFQATT and SNEGSKA (reference sequence). CDR3: CSASRGERAEAFF. The CDR3 nucleotides are TGCAGTGCTAGTCGGGGTGAGAGGGCTGAAGCTTTCTTT.

V and J are TRBV20-1 and TRBJ2-5; unclear D gene. Trimming took 2 bases from V and 2 from J, leaving 12 bases between them. The CDR3 is 14 residues long. Germline V CDR1 and CDR2: DFQATT, SNEGSKA (reference sequence). This CDR3 is CSARTVGFQETQYF. The CDR3 nucleotides read TGCAGTGCTAGAACGGTGGGGTTTCAAGAGACCCAGTACTTC.

The chain joins TRBV20-1 to TRBJ2-7; D unresolved. The germline V gene encodes CDR1 DFQATT and CDR2 SNEGSKA (reference sequence). The CDR3 covers 14 residues. V gave up 3 bases and J gave up 0 bases, with 12 bases separating them. The CDR3 DNA is TGCAGTGCTAGGAGCACAAGGAGCTCCTACGAGCAGTACGTC. This encodes CSARSTRSSYEQYV.

The chain is built from TRBV4-3 and TRBJ1-2; 7 positions agree with TRBD1. After removal of 1 base from V and 3 bases from J, the junction contained 2 bases not matched to a gene. This CDR3 has 14 amino acids. Germline values: CDR1 LGHNA, CDR2 YSLEER. The CDR3 nucleotides are TGCGCCAGCAGCCAAGGGGACAGTGACTATGGCTACACCTTC. Its translation: CASSQGDSDYGYTF.